These T cell receptor beta chains were read from a single sample in a study of metastatic and nonmetastatic thyroid tumors. TCRdb reprocessed the PCR reads via MiXCR. The top ten hold 10% to 12% of the sample, which has approximately 90,000 clones, roughly an eighth seen once. Sequencing was done on a sample of blood. The receptors were sampled from a female donor with papillary thyroid cancer or a benign thyroid nodule (not recorded which). Some clones in this sample may be carry-over from other donors' samples. CDR3s include the opening cysteine and the closing phenylalanine or tryptophan. Fields, in order: J gene, V gene, clone size, D gene, CDR3 DNA, CDR3 protein. The D gene is left open where the match is weak. The size entry is marked missing in some rows and otherwise reads once, few, many or a size class.

j_call: TRBJ2-7; v_call: TRBV20-1; clone_size: many; d_call: TRBD1; cdr3_nt: TGCAGTGCCCCCCTACCCTTCGGGACAGGGGGTTCCGAGCAGTACTTC; cdr3_aa: CSAPLPFGTGGSEQYF
j_call: TRBJ2-1; v_call: TRBV5-6; clone_size: many; d_call: -; cdr3_nt: TGTGCCAGCAGTTACGACCGGAACAATGAGCAGTTCTTC; cdr3_aa: CASSYDRNNEQFF
j_call: TRBJ2-2; v_call: TRBV3-1; clone_size: many; d_call: -; cdr3_nt: TGTGCCAGCAGCCAAGATCTTGGCCAGAGCATAAACACCGGGGAGCTGTTTTTT; cdr3_aa: CASSQDLGQSINTGELFF
j_call: TRBJ1-5; v_call: TRBV28; clone_size: few; d_call: TRBD1; cdr3_nt: TGTGCCAGCAGTTTACTGGGACAGGGTAGCAATCAGCACCAGAATTTT; cdr3_aa: CASSLLGQGSNQHQNF
j_call: TRBJ2-1; v_call: TRBV7-9; clone_size: many; d_call: -; cdr3_nt: TGTGCCAGCAGCTTGGCCGTGTACAATGAGCAGTTCTTC; cdr3_aa: CASSLAVYNEQFF
j_call: TRBJ2-2; v_call: TRBV19; clone_size: many; d_call: -; cdr3_nt: TGTGCCAGTAACTGGACTCCCGACACCGGGGAGCTGTTTTTT; cdr3_aa: CASNWTPDTGELFF
j_call: TRBJ2-2; v_call: TRBV7-8; clone_size: many; d_call: -; cdr3_nt: TGTGCCAGCAGCTCAGGATCGTCGGGCACCGGGGAGCTGTTTTTT; cdr3_aa: CASSSGSSGTGELFF
j_call: TRBJ2-7; v_call: TRBV19; clone_size: few; d_call: TRBD1; cdr3_nt: TGTGCCAGTAGTCACGGACAGGGGGCTGGGGAGCAGTACTTC; cdr3_aa: CASSHGQGAGEQYF
j_call: TRBJ1-5; v_call: TRBV7-2; clone_size: -; d_call: TRBD1; cdr3_nt: TGTGCCAGCAGTCCCGGGACAGGGTTTGGGCCCCAGCATTTT; cdr3_aa: CASSPGTGFGPQHF
j_call: TRBJ2-1; v_call: TRBV4-3; clone_size: many; d_call: TRBD2; cdr3_nt: TGCGCCAGCAGCCAAGGGGCACTAGCGGGAGAATGGAATGAGCAGTTCTTC; cdr3_aa: CASSQGALAGEWNEQFF
j_call: TRBJ1-4; v_call: TRBV6-1; clone_size: many; d_call: -; cdr3_nt: TGTGCCAGCAGTGAAGCCTTGGGACTGTTTTTT; cdr3_aa: CASSEALGLFF
j_call: TRBJ1-2; v_call: TRBV10-3; clone_size: many; d_call: -; cdr3_nt: TGTGCCATCAGTGATCTGGGCAGGGGAAATGGCTACACCTTC; cdr3_aa: CAISDLGRGNGYTF
j_call: TRBJ1-3; v_call: TRBV7-8; clone_size: many; d_call: -; cdr3_nt: TGTGCCAGCAGCTTAGAGCCGCCAGGGCCTGCAAACACCATATATTTT; cdr3_aa: CASSLEPPGPANTIYF
j_call: TRBJ2-7; v_call: TRBV6-2/TRBV6-3; clone_size: many; d_call: TRBD2; cdr3_nt: TGTGCCAGCAGTTACTTCCCATTGGGGCTAGCGGAGGCCTACGAGCAGTACTTC; cdr3_aa: CASSYFPLGLAEAYEQYF
j_call: TRBJ2-1; v_call: TRBV24-1; clone_size: many; d_call: TRBD2; cdr3_nt: TGTGCCACCAGTGCCCTAGGACTAGCGGGGAATGAGCAGTTCTTC; cdr3_aa: CATSALGLAGNEQFF
j_call: TRBJ2-7; v_call: TRBV7-7; clone_size: many; d_call: -; cdr3_nt: TGTGCTAGCAGCTTAGGAGCAGGGGAGGGTAACTCGAACTACGAGCAGTACTTC; cdr3_aa: CASSLGAGEGNSNYEQYF
j_call: TRBJ2-3; v_call: TRBV5-6; clone_size: many; d_call: TRBD2; cdr3_nt: TGTGCCAGCAGCTGGGGACTAGCGGGAGGCCCAGATACGCAGTATTTT; cdr3_aa: CASSWGLAGGPDTQYF
j_call: TRBJ1-2; v_call: TRBV6-6; clone_size: many; d_call: -; cdr3_nt: TGTGCCAGCAGTTACTCGGCCAGGGAGGTTGTCTATGGCTACACCTTC; cdr3_aa: CASSYSAREVVYGYTF
j_call: TRBJ1-1; v_call: TRBV20-1; clone_size: many; d_call: -; cdr3_nt: TGCAGTGCTACTTTAACAGGGATGAACACTGAAGCTTTCTTT; cdr3_aa: CSATLTGMNTEAFF
j_call: TRBJ2-6; v_call: TRBV6-1; clone_size: -; d_call: -; cdr3_nt: TGTGCCAGCAGTGAAGCTCCCTCTGGGGCCAACGTCCTGACTTTC; cdr3_aa: CASSEAPSGANVLTF
j_call: TRBJ1-4; v_call: TRBV28; clone_size: many; d_call: -; cdr3_nt: TGTGCCAGCACCGACCTTCTTCAGGGGAAAAGCGAAAAACTGTTTTTT; cdr3_aa: CASTDLLQGKSEKLFF
j_call: TRBJ2-1; v_call: TRBV28; clone_size: -; d_call: -; cdr3_nt: TGTGCCAGCCCACCTAGAGGATCCAGTTTAAGGGGGCAGTTCTTC; cdr3_aa: CASPPRGSSLRGQFF
j_call: TRBJ2-1; v_call: TRBV19; clone_size: many; d_call: -; cdr3_nt: TGTGCCAGTAGTATTACAAGCAACTATTACAATGAGCAGTTCTTC; cdr3_aa: CASSITSNYYNEQFF
j_call: TRBJ2-1; v_call: TRBV6-1; clone_size: many; d_call: -; cdr3_nt: TGTGCCAGCAGTGGGAACACACTGGGTGAGCAGTTCTTC; cdr3_aa: CASSGNTLGEQFF
j_call: TRBJ2-1; v_call: TRBV20-1; clone_size: many; d_call: TRBD2; cdr3_nt: TGCAGTGCTAGAGCCCTAGCGGGAGTGTTTGAGCAGTTCTTC; cdr3_aa: CSARALAGVFEQFF
j_call: TRBJ1-4; v_call: TRBV5-6; clone_size: -; d_call: -; cdr3_nt: TGTGCCAGCAGCACCACGGGGGCAACTAATGAAAAACTGTTTTTT; cdr3_aa: CASSTTGATNEKLFF
j_call: TRBJ2-7; v_call: TRBV20-1; clone_size: -; d_call: -; cdr3_nt: TGCAGTGCTGACCTTTCAAGGCAGGGACCCTACGAGCAGTACTTC; cdr3_aa: CSADLSRQGPYEQYF
j_call: TRBJ1-2; v_call: TRBV6-1; clone_size: few; d_call: -; cdr3_nt: TGTGCCAGCAGTGAGGGCAGGGTATATGGCTACACCTTC; cdr3_aa: CASSEGRVYGYTF
j_call: TRBJ1-1; v_call: TRBV19; clone_size: many; d_call: -; cdr3_nt: TGTGCCAGTAGTTACCCCCGCGGGGAAGCTTTCTTT; cdr3_aa: CASSYPRGEAFF
j_call: TRBJ2-2; v_call: TRBV2; clone_size: many; d_call: -; cdr3_nt: TGTGCCAGCAGTGAGGAGGGGCGGGACACCGGGGAGCTGTTTTTT; cdr3_aa: CASSEEGRDTGELFF
j_call: TRBJ2-5; v_call: TRBV5-6; clone_size: -; d_call: -; cdr3_nt: TGTGCCAGCAGCTTGTCTACCCAAGAGACCCAGTACTTC; cdr3_aa: CASSLSTQETQYF
j_call: TRBJ2-2; v_call: TRBV18; clone_size: many; d_call: TRBD2; cdr3_nt: TGTGCCAGCTCACCGCCCGACCTCTCTAGCGGGGCGAACACCGGGGAGCTGTTTTTT; cdr3_aa: CASSPPDLSSGANTGELFF
j_call: TRBJ1-2; v_call: TRBV30; clone_size: -; d_call: TRBD1; cdr3_nt: TGTGCCTTTTACCGGGACAGGAGCTTCAAGGGTGGCTACACCTTC; cdr3_aa: CAFYRDRSFKGGYTF
j_call: TRBJ2-4; v_call: TRBV28; clone_size: many; d_call: -; cdr3_nt: TGTGCCAGCAGTTTACCGACCGCGACACTTTTAGCCAAAAACATTCAGTACTTC; cdr3_aa: CASSLPTATLLAKNIQYF
j_call: TRBJ2-7; v_call: TRBV20-1; clone_size: many; d_call: TRBD1; cdr3_nt: TGCAGTGCTAGCGCCGGGACAGGGAACTACGAGCAGTACTTC; cdr3_aa: CSASAGTGNYEQYF
j_call: TRBJ2-7; v_call: TRBV27; clone_size: -; d_call: -; cdr3_nt: TGTGCCAGCAGTTCGGTAGATTCCTACGAGCAGTACTTC; cdr3_aa: CASSSVDSYEQYF
j_call: TRBJ2-3; v_call: TRBV11-1; clone_size: -; d_call: -; cdr3_nt: TGTGCCAGCAGCTCCCCGAATAATCTAGTTACAGATACGCAGTATTTT; cdr3_aa: CASSSPNNLVTDTQYF
j_call: TRBJ2-7; v_call: TRBV7-2; clone_size: many; d_call: -; cdr3_nt: TGTGCCAGCAGCTTACCCTTCCACACCTACGAGCAGTACTTC; cdr3_aa: CASSLPFHTYEQYF
j_call: TRBJ2-5; v_call: TRBV9; clone_size: few; d_call: -; cdr3_nt: TGTGCCAGCAGCTCAGGAAAGGGCAGTGGGGAGACCCAGTACTTC; cdr3_aa: CASSSGKGSGETQYF
j_call: TRBJ2-3; v_call: TRBV30; clone_size: -; d_call: TRBD2; cdr3_nt: TGTGCCTGGAGTGTAGTGGGAGGGCCCTCAGATACGCAGTATTTT; cdr3_aa: CAWSVVGGPSDTQYF
j_call: TRBJ1-6; v_call: TRBV24-1; clone_size: many; d_call: TRBD1; cdr3_nt: TGTGCCACCAGAGGCGGACAGGGTAATCGACCCAATAATTCACCCCTCCACTTT; cdr3_aa: CATRGGQGNRPNNSPLHF
j_call: TRBJ2-2; v_call: TRBV5-6; clone_size: many; d_call: -; cdr3_nt: TGTGCCAGCAGCCTGTTCACAGGTGGGACAAACACCGGGGAGCTGTTTTTT; cdr3_aa: CASSLFTGGTNTGELFF